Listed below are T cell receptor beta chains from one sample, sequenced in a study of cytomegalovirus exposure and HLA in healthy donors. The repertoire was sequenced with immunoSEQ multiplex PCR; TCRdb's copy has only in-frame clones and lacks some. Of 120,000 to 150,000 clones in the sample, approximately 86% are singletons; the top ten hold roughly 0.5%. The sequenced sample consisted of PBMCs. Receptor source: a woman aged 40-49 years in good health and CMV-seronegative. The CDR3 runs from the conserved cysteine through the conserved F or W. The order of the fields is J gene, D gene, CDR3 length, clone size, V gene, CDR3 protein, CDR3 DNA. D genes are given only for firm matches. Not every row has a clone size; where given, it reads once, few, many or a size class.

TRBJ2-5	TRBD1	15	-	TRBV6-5	CASSRRQGAGETQYF	TGTGCCAGCAGTAGGAGACAGGGGGCAGGGGAGACCCAGTACTTC
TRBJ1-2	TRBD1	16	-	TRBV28	CASSAHPRQGLFGYTF	TGTGCCAGCAGCGCCCATCCCCGACAGGGTCTTTTTGGCTACACCTTC
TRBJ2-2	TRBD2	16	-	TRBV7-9	CASSLLSSGSTGELFF	TGTGCCAGCAGCTTATTGTCTAGCGGGAGCACCGGGGAGCTGTTTTTT
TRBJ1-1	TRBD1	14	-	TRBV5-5	CASSLTGGNTEAFF	TGTGCCAGCAGTTTGACAGGGGGGAACACTGAAGCTTTCTTT
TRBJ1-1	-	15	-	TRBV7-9	CASSSVLGGRDEAFF	TGTGCCAGCAGCTCGGTTCTGGGGGGGCGAGATGAAGCTTTCTTT
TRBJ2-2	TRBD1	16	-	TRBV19	CASSMGGTVNTGELFF	TGTGCCAGTAGTATGGGTGGGACAGTGAACACCGGGGAGCTGTTTTTT
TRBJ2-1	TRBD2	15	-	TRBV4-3	CASSPGGSGSLEQFF	TGCGCCAGCAGTCCCGGGGGTAGCGGGTCTCTTGAGCAGTTCTTC
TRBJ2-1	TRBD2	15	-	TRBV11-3	CASSQGLAGSNEQFF	TGTGCCAGCAGCCAAGGACTAGCGGGTTCCAATGAGCAGTTCTTC
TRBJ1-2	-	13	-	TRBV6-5	CASSYSRDYGYTF	TGTGCCAGCAGTTACTCCCGGGATTATGGCTACACCTTC
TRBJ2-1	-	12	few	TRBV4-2	CASSQIANEQFF	TGTGCCAGCAGCCAGATAGCGAATGAGCAGTTCTTC
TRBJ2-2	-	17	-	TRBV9	CASSAHPVGANTGELFF	TGTGCCAGCAGCGCCCACCCCGTGGGAGCGAACACCGGGGAGCTGTTTTTT
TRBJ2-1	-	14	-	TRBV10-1	CASSERRLGNEQFF	TGCGCCAGCAGTGAGAGGAGGCTGGGGAATGAGCAGTTCTTC
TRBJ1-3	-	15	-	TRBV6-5	CASSLGHLDGNTIYF	TGTGCCAGCAGTCTCGGACACTTAGACGGAAACACCATATATTTT
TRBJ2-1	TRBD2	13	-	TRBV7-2	CASSLVGRGEQFF	TGTGCCAGCAGCTTAGTAGGGAGGGGAGAGCAGTTCTTC
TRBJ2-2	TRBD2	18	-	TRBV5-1	CASSPPGLAGVGPGELFF	TGCGCCAGCAGCCCACCGGGACTAGCGGGAGTAGGACCCGGGGAGCTGTTTTTT
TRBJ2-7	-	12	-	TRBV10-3	CAIMEGGNEQYF	TGTGCCATCATGGAGGGGGGGAACGAGCAGTACTTC
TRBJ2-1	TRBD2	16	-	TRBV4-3	CASSQEPSGRYNEQFF	TGCGCCAGCAGCCAAGAGCCTAGCGGGAGGTACAATGAGCAGTTCTTC
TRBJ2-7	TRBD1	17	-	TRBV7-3	CASSLTGTGGYSYEQYF	TGTGCCAGCAGCTTAACGGGGACAGGGGGCTACTCCTACGAGCAGTACTTC
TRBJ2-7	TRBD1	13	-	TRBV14	CASSRQGTYEQYF	TGTGCCAGCAGCCGACAGGGTACCTACGAGCAGTACTTC
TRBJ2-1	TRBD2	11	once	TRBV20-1	CSMREGETQFF	TGCAGTATGAGGGAGGGAGAGACCCAGTTCTTC